This entry concerns a single T cell receptor beta chain. This clonotype was found many times. The clone's antigen remains unknown. Base qualities were left out, and no much larger clone turns up one base away. This record belongs to a study of T-cell reconstitution after alpha-beta-depleted transplantation in children listed by TCRdb under 2016. Background for the entire study: T-cell immune reconstitution after TCRalphabeta/CD19-depleted allogeneic hematopoietic cell transplantation in children was quantitatively tracked in the study by means of TCR repertoire profiling.

The receptor library was made with PCR. TCRdb records Illumina HiSeq 2500 as the sequencer. TCR library preparation used molecular barcoding, with unique molecular identifiers applied to normalize quantification of the TCRbeta repertoire. Through fastp at Q25 and MiXCR, TCRdb rebuilt clones from the public reads, retaining in-frame beta chains. Rows with one shared CDR3 protein collapse into an entry with the most common genes and DNA. The sample table contains over 550,000 distinct CDR3 sequences; only one count was recorded for roughly a tenth of them. The ten largest clones capture 4% of the sample. Taken from the germline V gene, the CDR1 and CDR2 loops are LGHNA and YNFKEQ. The CDR3 has 17 amino acids, counting the end cysteine and phenylalanine. Only the CDR3 DNA stays, 51 bases, in frame from base 1. V and J are truncated by 3 bases and 6 bases respectively, leaving an intervening sequence of 21 bases.

The rearrangement joined TRBV4-2 to TRBJ2-1; the best D guess is TRBD1, with 5 bases matching. The source is a human donor who donated a stem cell graft to a child with acute myeloid leukemia. Material: PBMCs from the stem cell graft donor, obtained from the stem cell graft. The CDR3 reads CASSHESDRWVSNEQFF. The sequenced DNA is TGTGCCAGCAGCCATGAATCCGACAGATGGGTCTCCAATGAGCAGTTCTTC.